These 15 T cell receptor beta chains came from one sample sequenced in a study of blood T cells in healthy people across ages. A second PCR, run for roughly 7 to 12 cycles, used a sample-barcoded 5' primer plus a J-beta primer mix. Using its own MiXCR run on the 5' RACE reads, TCRdb lists one record per CDR3 protein. In the table there are roughly 2 million distinct CDR3 sequences, around 48% of which are singletons. The sequencing input was blood. These receptors were obtained from a woman aged 40 to 50 in good health.

This chain uses TRBV18 with TRBJ2-5; 10 bases align to TRBD1. V lost 3 bases and J lost 11; bases outside the gene matches: 15. The CDR3 runs 16 residues. CDR1 is KGHSH and CDR2 is LQKENI in the germline V gene. In nucleotides, the CDR3 is TGTGCCAGCTCACCGATCTCCGGGACAGGGGTCTTAGAGCAGTACTTC. This translates into CASSPISGTGVLEQYF.

This clonotype was observed a single time. A much larger clone lies a single base off, so this may be a read error. The CDR3 bases are TGTGCCAGCAGTTACTCCACCGGGGAGCTGCTTTTT. This translates into CASSYSTGELLF. J is TRBJ2-2 and V is TRBV6-5, with a weak D call TRBD2 (5 bases). The germline CDR1 and CDR2 sequences are MNHEY and SVGAGI. The CDR3 totals 12 residues.

The V and J genes are TRBV5-1 and TRBJ2-1, with D hard to call. The germline V gene encodes CDR1 SGHRS and CDR2 YFSETQ. CDR3 length equals 14 residues. Trimming shortened V by 4 bases and J by 6 bases, and 14 bases separated the two germline ends. Here the CDR3 reads CASSGMTLGNEQFF. In nucleotides, the CDR3 is TGCGCCAGCAGCGGAATGACACTGGGCAATGAGCAGTTCTTC.

J is TRBJ2-1 and V is TRBV7-2; TRBD1 might be the D (6 bases). V was cut by 3 bases and J by 5 bases, with 14 bases left in between. Germline CDR1 reads SGHTA; CDR2 reads FQGNSA. This CDR3 has 15 residues. The CDR3 sequence: CASSLLDSLNNEQFF. CDR3 nucleotides: TGTGCCAGCAGCTTGCTGGACAGTCTTAACAATGAGCAGTTCTTC.

This clonotype showed up just a few times. CDR3 protein: CSVELRPYEQYF. CDR3 DNA sequence: TGCAGCGTTGAGTTGAGGCCCTACGAGCAGTACTTC. The chain links TRBV29-1 to TRBJ2-7; D remains ambiguous. This CDR3 has 12 residues. Trimming pared 3 bases from V and 2 bases from J, leaving 8 bases between. Germline CDR1 and CDR2: SQVTM and ANQGSEA.

The chain is built from TRBV7-8 and TRBJ1-2, with unresolved D. Germline V gene data show CDR1 as SGHVS and CDR2 as FQNEAQ. V was trimmed by 5 bases and J by 6 bases, leaving 13 bases between them. This CDR3 comprises 13 residues. The CDR3, as DNA: TGTGCCAGCAGCACCCGTTGGGGTAATGGCTACACCTTC. Translating it yields CASSTRWGNGYTF.

The genes are TRBV6-5 and TRBJ2-3; D is uncertain. V lost 6 bases to trimming and J lost 0 bases, with 13 bases between them. Germline values: CDR1 MNHEY, CDR2 SVGAGI. The CDR3 is 15 residues long. The CDR3 is CASSPARLSTDTQYF. CDR3 nucleotide sequence: TGTGCCAGCAGCCCCGCTCGACTGAGCACAGATACGCAGTATTTT.

This chain connects TRBV6-1 to TRBJ1-5; D not resolved. The ends were cut back, 7 bases at V and 0 bases at J, with 22 bases in the middle. The CDR3 is 18 residues long. Germline loops: CDR1 MNHNS, CDR2 SASEGT. DNA of the CDR3: TGTGCCAGCACCCCACGGTGGTCCTCTCATTATAGCAATCAGCCCCAGCATTTT. Translated: CASTPRWSSHYSNQPQHF.

The chain uses TRBV10-3 and TRBJ1-4; D is ambiguous. V lost 2 bases and J lost 14, with 18 bases in between. The CDR3 runs 14 residues. The germline V gene encodes CDR1 ENHRY and CDR2 SYGVKD. The DNA for the CDR3 is TGTGCCATCAGTGAGACAGTATCTAATGAAGAGCTGTTTTTT. Amino acid sequence: CAISETVSNEELFF.

For this clonotype: The junction and the germline gene differ at one end; a read error may be behind it. The chain joins TRBV19 to TRBJ1-2, with D possibly TRBD1 on 5 matching bases. Looked up from germline, CDR1 is LNHDA and CDR2 is SQIVND (reference sequence). The CDR3 is 13 residues long. CDR3: CTSSKTANYGYTF. The CDR3 region has the DNA TGTACCAGTAGTAAGACAGCTAACTATGGCTACACCTTC.

This clonotype was picked up a small number of times. This chain joins TRBV11-2 and TRBJ2-1; TRBD2 might be the D (6 bases). This CDR3 is built from 16 residues. Germline V gene sequence: CDR1 SGHAT, CDR2 FQNNGV. The V and J ends lost 6 bases and 6 bases respectively, with 21 bases between them. The CDR3 sequence: CASRTGSGVPGNEQFF. The CDR3 nucleotides are TGTGCCAGCAGAACCGGGTCGGGGGTCCCCGGCAATGAGCAGTTCTTC.

The chain combines TRBV5-1 with TRBJ1-2, with D possibly matching TRBD1 (6 bases). CDR3 size: 13 residues. CDR1 SGHRS and CDR2 YFSETQ come from the germline V gene. V lost 1 base and J 8 bases, leaving 12 bases between the germline ends. The CDR3 coding sequence is TGCGCCAGCAGCTTGAGGGGGTATTCGGGCTACACCTTC. It encodes CASSLRGYSGYTF.

This chain connects TRBV28 to TRBJ2-7; D might be TRBD1 (6 bases). TRBJ2-5 explains the end of the DNA better; the J call may be wrong. The CDR3 has 13 residues. Germline V gives CDR1 MDHEN, CDR2 SYDVKM. The CDR3 DNA reads as TGTGCCAGCACCGCAGGGGTTGGGGGGACCCAGTACTTC. Translated: CASTAGVGGTQYF.

The chain uses TRBV4-2 and TRBJ1-2; no definite D call. This CDR3 has 14 residues. Trimming pared 0 bases from V and 0 bases from J, leaving 5 bases between. From germline, CDR1 is LGHNA and CDR2 YNFKEQ. CDR3 protein: CASSQEVTNYGYTF. CDR3 nucleotide sequence: TGTGCCAGCAGCCAAGAAGTTACTAACTATGGCTACACCTTC.

The rearrangement links TRBV5-1 to TRBJ2-3, with 12 nucleotides matching TRBD1. There are 17 residues in the CDR3. V was pared by 2 bases and J by 2 bases, with 6 bases of the junction left unmatched. Per germline, CDR1 SGHRS and CDR2 YFSETQ. The CDR3 region has the DNA TGCGCCAGCAGCTTCGGGGGACAGGGGGCGGACACAGATACGCAGTATTTT. It specifies CASSFGGQGADTDTQYF.